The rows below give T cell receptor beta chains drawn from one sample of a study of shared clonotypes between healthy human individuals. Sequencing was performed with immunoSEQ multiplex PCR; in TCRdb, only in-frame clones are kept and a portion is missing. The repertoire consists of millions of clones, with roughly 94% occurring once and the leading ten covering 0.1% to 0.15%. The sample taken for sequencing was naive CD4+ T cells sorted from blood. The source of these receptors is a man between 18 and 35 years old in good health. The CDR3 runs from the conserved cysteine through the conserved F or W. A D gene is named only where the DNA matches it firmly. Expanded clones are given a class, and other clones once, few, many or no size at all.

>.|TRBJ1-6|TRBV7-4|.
TGTGCCAGCAGTCCCTGGGCAGGGCGGGATTCACCCCTCCACTTT
CASSPWAGRDSPLHF
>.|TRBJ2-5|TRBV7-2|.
TGTGCCAGCAGCCCCAGACTGAGGAGGGAGACCCAGTACTTC
CASSPRLRRETQYF
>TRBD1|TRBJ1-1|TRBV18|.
TGTGCCAGCCGACAACCGGCAGGGGGGATGAACACTGAAGCTTTCTTT
CASRQPAGGMNTEAFF
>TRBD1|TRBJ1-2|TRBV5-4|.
TGTGCCAGCACCAGGCCCCAGGGGGCTATAGGTGGCTACACCTTC
CASTRPQGAIGGYTF
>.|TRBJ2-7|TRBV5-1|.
TGCGCCAGCAGCTTGGAATTAGGGGGTTTCGAGCAGTACTTC
CASSLELGGFEQYF
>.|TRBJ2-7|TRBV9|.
TGTGCCAGCAGCAAGGGGGAGCCTTACGAGCAGTACTTC
CASSKGEPYEQYF
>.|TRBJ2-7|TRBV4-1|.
TGCGCCAGCAGCCAAGGTCCGCACGGGGTCAGCTCCTACGAGCAGTACTTC
CASSQGPHGVSSYEQYF
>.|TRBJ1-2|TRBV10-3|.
TGTGCCATCAGTGAGTGGTGGGGCCGCACTAACTATGGCTACACCTTC
CAISEWWGRTNYGYTF
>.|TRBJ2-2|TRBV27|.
TGTGCCAGCAGTTCCAACCCCACCGGGGAGCTGTTTTTT
CASSSNPTGELFF
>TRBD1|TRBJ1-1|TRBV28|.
TGTGCCAGCAGTCCGCGGGACAGGGGGAACACTGAAGCTTTCTTT
CASSPRDRGNTEAFF
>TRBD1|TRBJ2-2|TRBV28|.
TGTGCCAGCAGTTTACGACAGGGGGCGCCCACCGGGGAGCTGTTTTTT
CASSLRQGAPTGELFF
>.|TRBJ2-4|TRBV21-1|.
TGTGCCAGCATCAAGGACCGGCGGGCCAAAAACATTCAGTACTTC
CASIKDRRAKNIQYF
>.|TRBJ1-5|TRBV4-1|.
TGCGCCAGCAGCCAAATGGGGCCGGGCAATCAGCCCCAGCATTTT
CASSQMGPGNQPQHF
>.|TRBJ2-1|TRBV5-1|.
TGCGCCAGCAGCTTACCTAAACAGGGTAGGCATGAGCAGTTCTTC
CASSLPKQGRHEQFF
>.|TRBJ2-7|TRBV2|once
TGTGCCAGCACCGTGGCCACCAGGGTCGAGCAGTACTTC
CASTVATRVEQYF
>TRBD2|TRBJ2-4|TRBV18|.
TGTGCCAGCTCACCAGTTCTTACGGGGGGGCTGGACATTCAGTACTTC
CASSPVLTGGLDIQYF
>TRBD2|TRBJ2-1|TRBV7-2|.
TGTGCCAGCAGCCAGTTGTCTAGCGGCTCCTACAATGAGCAGTTCTTC
CASSQLSSGSYNEQFF
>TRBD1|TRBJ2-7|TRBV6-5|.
TGTGCCAGCGGGACAGGGTGGTACGAGCAGTACTTC
CASGTGWYEQYF
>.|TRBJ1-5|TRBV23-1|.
TGCGCCAGCAGTCAAAAAGGGAGCAATCAGCCCCAGCATTTT
CASSQKGSNQPQHF
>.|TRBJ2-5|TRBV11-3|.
TGTGCCAGCAGCTTGGCCTTAGATCGGGAAATCCAAGAGACCCAGTACTTC
CASSLALDREIQETQYF
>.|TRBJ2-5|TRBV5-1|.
TGCGCCAGCAGCCATGGTAAGGGCCCGTACCAAGAGACCCAGTACTTC
CASSHGKGPYQETQYF
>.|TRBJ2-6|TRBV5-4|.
TGTGCCAGCAGCCCCCGGGAGTTAAGCTCTGGGGCCAACGTCCTGACTTTC
CASSPRELSSGANVLTF
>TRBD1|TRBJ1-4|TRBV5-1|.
TGCGCCAGCAGCCTTCGGGACAGGGGATATGAAAAACTGTTTTTT
CASSLRDRGYEKLFF
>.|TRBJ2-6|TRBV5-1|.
TGCGCCAGCAGCTTGGTGGAATTTGGGGCCAACGTCCTGACTTTC
CASSLVEFGANVLTF
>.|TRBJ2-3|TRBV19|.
TGTGCCAGTAAAGAGGCTACCAACACAGATACGCAGTATTTT
CASKEATNTDTQYF
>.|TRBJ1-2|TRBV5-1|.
TGCGCCAGCAGCTTGGTGGGAAACTATGGCTACACCTTC
CASSLVGNYGYTF
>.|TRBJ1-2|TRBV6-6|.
TGTGCCAGCCGGGAAGGGACGGTCCTTAGCGGCTACACCTTC
CASREGTVLSGYTF
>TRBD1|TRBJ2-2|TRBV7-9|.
TGTGCCAGCAGCCCGACAGGGGGCTTGAACACCGGGGAGCTGTTTTTT
CASSPTGGLNTGELFF
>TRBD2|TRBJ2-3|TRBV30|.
TGTGCCTGGAGCGGGGGACTAGCGGGGCTAGATACGCAGTATTTT
CAWSGGLAGLDTQYF
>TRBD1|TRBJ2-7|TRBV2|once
TGTGCCAGCAACGACAGGGATTACGAGCAGTACTTC
CASNDRDYEQYF
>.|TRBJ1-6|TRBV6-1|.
TGTGCCAGCAGTGAACAGGGATTCAATTCACCCCTCCACTTT
CASSEQGFNSPLHF
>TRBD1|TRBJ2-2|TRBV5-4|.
TGTGCCAGCGGGGCCTCAGGGGGCGGGAACACCGGGGAGCTGTTTTTT
CASGASGGGNTGELFF
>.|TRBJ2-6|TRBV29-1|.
TGCAGCGTTGAAATGGCGGCAGGGACCACGATCTCTGGGGCCAACGTCCTGACTTTC
CSVEMAAGTTISGANVLTF
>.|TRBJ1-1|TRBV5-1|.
TGCGCCAGCAGTTCGGATACTGAAGCTTTCTTT
CASSSDTEAFF
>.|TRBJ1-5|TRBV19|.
TGTGCCAGTAGTGTAGGAGCAGGGGATCAGCCCCAGCATTTT
CASSVGAGDQPQHF
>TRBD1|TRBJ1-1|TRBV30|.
TGTGCCTGGAGTGTGTACAGGGGAAGGGACACTGAAGCTTTCTTT
CAWSVYRGRDTEAFF
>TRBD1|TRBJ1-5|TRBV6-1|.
TGTGCCAGCAGGCCACAGGGGTATAGCAATCAGCCCCAGCATTTT
CASRPQGYSNQPQHF
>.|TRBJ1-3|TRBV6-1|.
TGTGCCAGCAGTCAGGGTAGTGGAAACACCATATATTTT
CASSQGSGNTIYF
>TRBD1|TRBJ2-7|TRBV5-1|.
TGCGCCAGCAGCCAGGCTAGTGGACAGGCTTACTTC
CASSQASGQAYF
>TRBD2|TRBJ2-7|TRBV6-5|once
TGTGCCAGCAGTTACTCACGGACTAGGCTGGGCGAGCAGTACTTC
CASSYSRTRLGEQYF
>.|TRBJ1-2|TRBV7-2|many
TGTGCCAGCAGCACTGACAGCTTGAACTATGGCTACACCTTC
CASSTDSLNYGYTF
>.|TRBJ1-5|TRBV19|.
TGTGCCAGTAGTAGGGACAACAATCAGCCCCAGCATTTT
CASSRDNNQPQHF
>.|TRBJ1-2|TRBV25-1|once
TGTGCCAGCAGAGGAAACACTCGGTTGAGAGGCTACACCTTC
CASRGNTRLRGYTF
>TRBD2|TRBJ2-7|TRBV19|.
TGTGCCGTTTCTAGCGGGACGCCCCGCTACGAGCAGTACTTC
CAVSSGTPRYEQYF